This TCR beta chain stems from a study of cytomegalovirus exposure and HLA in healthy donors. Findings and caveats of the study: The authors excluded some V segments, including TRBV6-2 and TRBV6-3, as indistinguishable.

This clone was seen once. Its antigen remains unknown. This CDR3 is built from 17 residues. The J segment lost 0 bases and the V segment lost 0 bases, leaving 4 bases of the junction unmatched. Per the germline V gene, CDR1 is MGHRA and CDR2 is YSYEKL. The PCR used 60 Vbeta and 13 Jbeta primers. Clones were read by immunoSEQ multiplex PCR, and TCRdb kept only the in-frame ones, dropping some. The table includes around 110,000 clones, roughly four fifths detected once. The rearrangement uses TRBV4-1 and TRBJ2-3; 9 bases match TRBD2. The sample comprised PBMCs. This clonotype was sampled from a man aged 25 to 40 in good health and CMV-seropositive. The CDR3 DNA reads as TGCGCCAGCAGCCAAGAGGGTAGCGGGGGAAGCACAGATACGCAGTATTTT. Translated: CASSQEGSGGSTDTQYF.